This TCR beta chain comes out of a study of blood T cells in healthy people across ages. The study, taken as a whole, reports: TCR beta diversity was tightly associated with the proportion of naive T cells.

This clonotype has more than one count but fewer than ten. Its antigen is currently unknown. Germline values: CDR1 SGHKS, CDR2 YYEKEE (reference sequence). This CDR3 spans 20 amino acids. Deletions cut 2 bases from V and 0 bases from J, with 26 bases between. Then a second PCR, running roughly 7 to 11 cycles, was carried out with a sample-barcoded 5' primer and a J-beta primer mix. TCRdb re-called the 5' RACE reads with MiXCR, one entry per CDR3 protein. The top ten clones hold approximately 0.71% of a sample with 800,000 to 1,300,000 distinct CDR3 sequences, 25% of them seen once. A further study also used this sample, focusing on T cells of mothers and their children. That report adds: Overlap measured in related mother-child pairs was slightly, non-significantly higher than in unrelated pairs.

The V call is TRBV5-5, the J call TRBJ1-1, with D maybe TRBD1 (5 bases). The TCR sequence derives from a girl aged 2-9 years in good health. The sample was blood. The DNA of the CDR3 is TGTGCCAGCAGCTTTTTCTTAAGGCGGGGCGAGGTCCGTGTGAACACTGAAGCTTTCTTT. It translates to CASSFFLRRGEVRVNTEAFF.